The entry that follows covers one TCR beta chain sequence. Antigen unknown. A read error is possible here, since a much larger clone lies one base away. Template switching, a step in the protocol, added a universal primer site, and cDNA carried unique molecular identifiers. From the 5' RACE reads, TCRdb called clonotypes with MiXCR, one entry per CDR3 protein. The table includes roughly 1,500,000 distinct CDR3 sequences, 32% detected once. The data were taken from a study of identical twins. Study results and limitations: Findings depended on cross-sectional statistics rather than tracking the same donors. Among out-of-frame alpha sequences shared by twins, low generation probability occurred in excess. Out-of-frame TCR alpha sharing in monozygotic twins exceeded recombination model predictions.

The CDR3 is 16 amino acids. In germline, CDR1 is MGHRA, CDR2 YSYEKL. The sample taken for sequencing was cord blood. The V and J genes are TRBV4-1 and TRBJ2-1; TRBD1 aligns across 7 bases. The source of this sequence is a newborn girl in good health. The CDR3 sequence: CASSHLTGFSYDEQFF. The CDR3 DNA reads as TGCGCCAGCAGCCACCTGACAGGGTTCTCCTACGATGAGCAGTTCTTC.